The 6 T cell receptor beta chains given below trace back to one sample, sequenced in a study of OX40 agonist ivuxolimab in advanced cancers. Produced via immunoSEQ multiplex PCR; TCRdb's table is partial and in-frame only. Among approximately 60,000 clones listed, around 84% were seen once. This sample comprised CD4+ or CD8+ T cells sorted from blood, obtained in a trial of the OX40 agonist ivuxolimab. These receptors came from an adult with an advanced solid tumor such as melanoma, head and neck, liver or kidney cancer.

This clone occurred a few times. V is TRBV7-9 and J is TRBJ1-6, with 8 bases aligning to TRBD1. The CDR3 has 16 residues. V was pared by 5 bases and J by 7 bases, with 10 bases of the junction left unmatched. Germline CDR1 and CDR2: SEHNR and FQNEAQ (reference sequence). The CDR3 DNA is TGTGCCAGCAGCCCCTTGAGGACAGGGCTAAATTCACCCCTCCACTTT. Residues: CASSPLRTGLNSPLHF.

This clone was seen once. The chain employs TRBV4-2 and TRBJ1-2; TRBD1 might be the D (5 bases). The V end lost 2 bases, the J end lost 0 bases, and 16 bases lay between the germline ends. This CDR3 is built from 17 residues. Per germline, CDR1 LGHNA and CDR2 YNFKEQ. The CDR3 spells CASSQQSRTRSNYGYTF. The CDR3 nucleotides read TGTGCCAGCAGCCAACAAAGTAGGACACGATCTAACTATGGCTACACCTTC.

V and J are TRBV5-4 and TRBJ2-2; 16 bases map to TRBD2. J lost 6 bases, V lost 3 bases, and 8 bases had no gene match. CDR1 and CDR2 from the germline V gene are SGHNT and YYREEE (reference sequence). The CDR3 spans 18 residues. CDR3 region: CASSSGTSGRAGAGELFF. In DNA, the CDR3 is TGTGCCAGCAGCTCCGGGACTAGCGGGAGGGCCGGGGCCGGGGAGCTGTTTTTT. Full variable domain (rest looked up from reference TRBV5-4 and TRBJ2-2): ETGVTQSPTHLIKTRGQQVTLRCSSQSGHNTVSWYQQALGQGPQFIFQYYREEENGRGNFPPRFSGLQFPNYSSELNVNALELDDSALYLCASSSGTSGRAGAGELFFGEGSRLTVL.

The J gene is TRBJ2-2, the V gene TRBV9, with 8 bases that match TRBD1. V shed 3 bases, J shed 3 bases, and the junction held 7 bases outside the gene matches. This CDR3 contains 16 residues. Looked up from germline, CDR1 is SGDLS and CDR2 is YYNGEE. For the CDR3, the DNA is TGTGCCAGCAGCGCAACGGGACAGGCCGACACCGGGGAGCTGTTTTTT. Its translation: CASSATGQADTGELFF.

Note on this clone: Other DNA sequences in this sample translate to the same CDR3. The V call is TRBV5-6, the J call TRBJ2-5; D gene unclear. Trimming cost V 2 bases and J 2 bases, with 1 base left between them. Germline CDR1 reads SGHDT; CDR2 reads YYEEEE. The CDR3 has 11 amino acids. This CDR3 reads CASSLQETQYF. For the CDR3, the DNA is TGTGCCAGCAGCTTACAAGAGACCCAGTACTTC.

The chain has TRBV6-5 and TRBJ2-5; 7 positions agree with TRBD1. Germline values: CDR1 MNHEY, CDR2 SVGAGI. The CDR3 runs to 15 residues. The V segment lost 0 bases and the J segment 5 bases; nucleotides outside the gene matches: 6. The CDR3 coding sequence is TGTGCCAGCAGTTACTCGAACAGGGGCTGGGAGACCCAGTACTTC. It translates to CASSYSNRGWETQYF.